This T cell receptor (beta chain) was retrieved from a study of blood T cell repertoires in COVID-19. Study as a whole: T cells, B-cell-depleted T cells, or PBMCs supplied cDNA or gDNA.

Produced via immunoSEQ multiplex PCR; TCRdb's table is partial and in-frame only. In the table there are about 49,000 clones, more than 65% of which are singletons. Germline CDR1 is SGHRS and CDR2 is YFSETQ. The CDR3 is 15 amino acids. After removal of 4 bases from V and 7 bases from J, the junction contained 9 bases not matched to a gene. The sample consisted of peripheral blood. The chain employs TRBV5-1 and TRBJ1-4; 8 nucleotides match TRBD1. This receptor was taken from a woman aged 65 to 85 with acute or convalescent COVID-19. Here the CDR3 DNA reads TGCGCCAGCAGCGTTCAGGGGGCTGAGAGTGAAAAACTGTTTTTT. Encoded protein: CASSVQGAESEKLFF.